This T cell receptor (beta chain) originates from a study of regulatory T cells in long-lasting Graves disease. Relying on iRepertoire HTBI primers and Arm-PCR of CDR3 regions, the team built TCR beta libraries. TCRdb reanalysed the multiplex PCR reads using MiXCR and keeps one entry per CDR3 protein. Of 620,000 or so distinct CDR3 sequences in the sample, roughly 15% were seen once. The time point: newly diagnosed GD, antithyroid drugs for less than 3 months. RNA from PBMCs was the source of the TCR library. The patient group derived from an endocrinology department in Xi'an, China. With V trimmed by 3 bases and J by 2 bases, 4 bases remained unmatched. There are 17 residues in the CDR3. CDR1 and CDR2 (germline): DFQATT, SNEGSKA (reference sequence). The same specimen was also included in a second study, on T cells in Graves' hyperthyroidism and ophthalmopathy. From that report: Diagnosing involved the use of clinical symptoms, serum thyroxine and TRAb, thyroid ultrasound and orbital computed tomography.

V and J are TRBV20-1 and TRBJ2-6; 13 bases align to TRBD2. The sample was peripheral blood mononuclear cells (PBMCs), taken at new diagnosis, from a patient treated with antithyroid drugs. The source is a woman in her 30s with Graves disease. CDR3 sequence reads: CSASLLAGGAGANVLTF. CDR3 nucleotide sequence: TGCAGTGCTAGTTTACTAGCGGGAGGGGCTGGGGCCAACGTCCTGACTTTC.